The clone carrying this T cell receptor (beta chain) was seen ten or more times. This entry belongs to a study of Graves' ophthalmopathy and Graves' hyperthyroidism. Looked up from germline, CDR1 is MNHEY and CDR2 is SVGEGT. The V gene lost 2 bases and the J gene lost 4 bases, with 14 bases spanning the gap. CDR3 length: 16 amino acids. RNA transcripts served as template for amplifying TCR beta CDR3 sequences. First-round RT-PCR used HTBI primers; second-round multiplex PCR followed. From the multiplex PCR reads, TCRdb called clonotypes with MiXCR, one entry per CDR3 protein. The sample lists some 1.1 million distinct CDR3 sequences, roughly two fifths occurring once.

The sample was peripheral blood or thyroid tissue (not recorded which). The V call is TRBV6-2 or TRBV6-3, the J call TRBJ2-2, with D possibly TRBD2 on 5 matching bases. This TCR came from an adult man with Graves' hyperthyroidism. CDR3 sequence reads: CASSYRTDGLTGELFF. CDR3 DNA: TGTGCCAGCAGTTACCGGACTGACGGTCTCACCGGGGAGCTGTTTTTT.